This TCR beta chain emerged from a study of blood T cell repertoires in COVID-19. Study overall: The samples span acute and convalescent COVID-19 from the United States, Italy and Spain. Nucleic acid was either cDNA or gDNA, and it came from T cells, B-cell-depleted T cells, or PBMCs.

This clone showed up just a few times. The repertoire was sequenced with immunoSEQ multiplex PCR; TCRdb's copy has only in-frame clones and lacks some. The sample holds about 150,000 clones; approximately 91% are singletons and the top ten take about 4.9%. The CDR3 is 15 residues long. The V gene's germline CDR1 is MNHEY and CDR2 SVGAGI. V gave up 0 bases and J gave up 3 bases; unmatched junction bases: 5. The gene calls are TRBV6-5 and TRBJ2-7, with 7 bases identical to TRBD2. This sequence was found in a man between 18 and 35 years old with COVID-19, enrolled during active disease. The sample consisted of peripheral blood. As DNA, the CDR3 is TGTGCCAGCAGTTACTCCGGGAGGCCAGACTACGAGCAGTACTTC. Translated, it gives CASSYSGRPDYEQYF.